The entry below describes one TCR beta chain. Repertoires were generated with immunoSEQ multiplex PCR, while TCRdb's copy carries only in-frame clones and drops some. This table holds around 130,000 clones, approximately 91% found once. The data are from a study of control samples from healthy donors and cancer patients. The CDR3 length is 12 residues. Germline assignment: CDR1 LGHDT and CDR2 YNNKEL (reference sequence). V dropped 5 bases and J dropped 7 bases, with 11 bases sitting between them. This chain connects TRBV3-1 (or the pseudogene TRBV3-2) to TRBJ1-2, with D perhaps matching TRBD1 (5 bases). Sequenced: blood. The clonotype comes from a man in his fifties or sixties in good health. The CDR3: CASSIPTGGYTF. The DNA of the CDR3 is TGTGCCAGCAGCATTCCTACAGGTGGCTACACCTTC.